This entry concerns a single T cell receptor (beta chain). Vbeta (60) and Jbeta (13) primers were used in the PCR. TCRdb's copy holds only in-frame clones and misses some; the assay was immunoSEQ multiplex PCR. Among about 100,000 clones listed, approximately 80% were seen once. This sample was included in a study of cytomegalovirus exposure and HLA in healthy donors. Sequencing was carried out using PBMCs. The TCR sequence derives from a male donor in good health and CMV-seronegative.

CDR3 sequence (DNA): TGTGCCAGCAGCCCCCCGGGACAAACGAGCTCCTACAATGAGCAGTTCTTC. This gives the protein CASSPPGQTSSYNEQFF. The chain employs TRBV7-8 and TRBJ2-1; a weak D match, TRBD1 (6 bases). Germline lookup yields CDR1 SGHVS and CDR2 FQNEAQ. The germline V and J ends were trimmed by 5 bases and 0 bases, with 17 bases remaining between them. CDR3 length: 17 residues. The entire variable domain, with the rest obtained from reference TRBV7-8 and TRBJ2-1, is as follows: GAGVSQSPRYKVAKRGQDVALRCDPISGHVSLFWYQQALGQGPEFLTYFQNEAQLDKSGLPSDRFFAERPEGSVSTLKIQRTQQEDSAVYLCASSPPGQTSSYNEQFFGPGTRLTVL.